This T cell receptor (beta chain) was recorded in a study of cytomegalovirus exposure and HLA in healthy donors. Regarding the study as a whole: The authors listed 150 to 200 TCR beta chains as cytomegalovirus-associated.

Here immunoSEQ multiplex PCR was the method, and the copy in TCRdb shows in-frame clones only, minus some. The repertoire has about 350,000 clones, 87% of them found once; the top ten carry 0.95% to 1.5%. Of note for this clone: The target antigen is unknown.

The sequence came from a woman in her thirties in good health and CMV-seropositive. Source material: PBMCs.

The CDR3 DNA is TGCGCCAGCAGCCAAGATGACGCCTACAATCAGCCCCAGCATTTT. This gives the protein CASSQDDAYNQPQHF. J is TRBJ1-5 and V is TRBV4-3; no firm D call. The length of the CDR3 is 15 residues. The V and J ends lost 0 bases and 3 bases respectively, with 9 bases between them. Germline CDR1 reads LGHNA; CDR2 reads YSLEER.